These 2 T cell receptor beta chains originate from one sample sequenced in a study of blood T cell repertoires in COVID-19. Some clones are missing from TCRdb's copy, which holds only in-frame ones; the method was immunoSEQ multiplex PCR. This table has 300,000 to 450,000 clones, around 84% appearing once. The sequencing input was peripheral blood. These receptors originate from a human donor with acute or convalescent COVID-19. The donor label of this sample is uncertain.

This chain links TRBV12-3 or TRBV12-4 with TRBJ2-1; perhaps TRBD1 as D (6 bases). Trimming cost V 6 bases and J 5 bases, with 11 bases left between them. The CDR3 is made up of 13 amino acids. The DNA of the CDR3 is TGTGCCAGCAGAAAACAGGGAAACAATGAGCAGTTCTTC. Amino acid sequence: CASRKQGNNEQFF.

For the CDR3, the DNA is TGTGCCAGCACACACCAGGGGGCTTCCTACGAGCAGTACTTC. Translation gives CASTHQGASYEQYF. This rearrangement joins TRBV6-5 to TRBJ2-7, with 8 bases fitting TRBD1. This CDR3 is 14 amino acids long. V was clipped by 7 bases and J by 1 base; unmatched bases: 6. CDR1 and CDR2 (germline): MNHEY, SVGAGI.